This TCR beta chain is drawn from a study of control samples from healthy donors and cancer patients. Repertoires were generated with immunoSEQ multiplex PCR, while TCRdb's copy carries only in-frame clones and drops some. The sample has 170,000 or so clones, approximately 92% seen once. Trimming at V came to 4 bases and at J to 9 bases, leaving 7 bases not matched to a gene. Per the germline V gene, CDR1 is SGHTS and CDR2 is YDEGEE. There are 16 residues in the CDR3. This chain links TRBV5-8 with TRBJ2-2, with TRBD2 matching 15 bases. The receptor was isolated from a man between 18 and 35 years old in good health. Specimen: blood. CDR3 amino acids: CASSVWTSGGVRELFF. The DNA for the CDR3 is TGTGCCAGCAGCGTCTGGACTAGCGGGGGGGTCCGGGAGCTGTTTTTT.